This T cell receptor (beta chain) appears in the sequencing data of a study of identical twins. Study-level findings and limits: Analyses based on zero insertions could be partly confounded by invariant MAIT and iNKT cells. These conclusions were based on statistical analysis (cross-sectional, not following the same donors).

Deletions cut 3 bases from V and 5 bases from J, with 14 bases between. The CDR3 extends over 15 amino acids. CDR1 SGHAT and CDR2 FQNNGV come from the germline V gene. This clonotype was observed a handful of times. Its antigen is not known. Template switching, a step in the protocol, added a universal primer site, and cDNA carried unique molecular identifiers. TCRdb redid the calling of the 5' RACE reads with MiXCR, one entry per CDR3 protein. Of some 330,000 distinct CDR3 sequences listed, 9% were seen once; the top ten hold roughly 8.9%. Sequenced sample: naive T cells sorted from blood. This sequence joins TRBV11-2 and TRBJ2-1; D perhaps matches TRBD1 (5 bases). The sequence was obtained from a woman between 45 and 60 years old in good health. The CDR3: CASSFSPSQDNEQFF. The CDR3 DNA reads TGTGCCAGCAGCTTTTCTCCCTCACAGGACAATGAGCAGTTCTTC.